The 27 T cell receptor beta chains given below trace back to one sample, sequenced in a study of blood T cell repertoires in COVID-19. The table came from immunoSEQ multiplex PCR; TCRdb's copy has only in-frame clones and leaves some out. The sample consists of roughly 230,000 clones, more than 75% of them appearing once. The material sequenced was peripheral blood. These receptors were taken from a man aged 35-49 years with acute or convalescent COVID-19.

This clone was detected only once. V is TRBV5-4 and J is TRBJ1-2; TRBD1 matches 8 bases. V was clipped by 3 bases and J by 4 bases; unmatched bases: 8. The CDR3 extends over 15 amino acids. CDR1 SGHNT and CDR2 YYREEE come from the germline V gene (reference sequence). CDR3 bases: TGTGCCAGCAGCTCCATTACAGGGGGAGCCTATGGCTACACCTTC. Amino acids: CASSSITGGAYGYTF.

This chain links TRBV5-4 with TRBJ2-7, with 12 bases matching TRBD2. The CDR3 is 15 amino acids. Germline V gene sequence: CDR1 SGHNT, CDR2 YYREEE (reference sequence). V was clipped by 3 bases and J by 7 bases; unmatched bases: 8. The CDR3 sequence: CASSYDPGLAGEQYF. CDR3 in DNA: TGTGCCAGCAGCTATGACCCGGGACTAGCGGGTGAGCAGTACTTC.

The rearrangement uses TRBV2 and TRBJ2-1, with TRBD2 matching 7 bases. The germline CDR1 and CDR2 sequences are SNHLY and FYNNEI. The CDR3 has 16 residues. The V gene end was trimmed by 7 bases and the J gene end by 9 bases; junction bases not matched to a gene: 18. The CDR3 DNA sequence: TGTGCCAGCAACCGGGGGGATAAAGCGGGGCGGGGTGAGCAGTTCTTC. This translates into CASNRGDKAGRGEQFF.

This clone was counted only a few times. Here the CDR3 DNA reads TGCGCCAGCAGCTTAATGGCGGCGGGCACCGGGGAGCTGTTTTTT. This codes for CASSLMAAGTGELFF. The rearrangement links TRBV5-1 to TRBJ2-2; D might be TRBD2 (5 bases). Per the germline V gene, CDR1 is SGHRS and CDR2 is YFSETQ. V gave up 2 bases and J gave up 4 bases, with 12 bases separating them. The CDR3 runs 15 residues.

The sample holds a few counts of this clone. This sequence joins TRBV7-2 and TRBJ2-2; D remains ambiguous. There are 13 residues in the CDR3. The V and J ends lost 4 bases and 1 base respectively, with 4 bases between them. CDR1 and CDR2 (germline): SGHTA, FQGNSA. CDR3 loop: CASSSRNTGELFF. Written as DNA, the CDR3 is TGTGCCAGCAGCTCCAGGAACACCGGGGAGCTGTTTTTT.

The V gene is TRBV9, the J gene TRBJ2-3; 7 nucleotides agree with TRBD2. V was clipped by 2 bases and J by 2 bases; unmatched bases: 8. Germline CDR1 SGDLS, CDR2 YYNGEE. The CDR3 is made up of 16 amino acids. As DNA, the CDR3 is TGTGCCAGCAGCGTTAGCGGGCTCTCGTCCACAGATACGCAGTATTTT. Translated, it gives CASSVSGLSSTDTQYF.

The chain has TRBV5-1 and TRBJ2-7; D not certain. Germline assignment: CDR1 SGHRS and CDR2 YFSETQ. This CDR3 is 11 amino acids long. Trimming removed 3 bases from V and 3 bases from J, with 4 bases in between. The DNA of the CDR3 is TGCGCCAGCAGCTCCAACTACGAGCAGTACTTC. It is translated as CASSSNYEQYF.

The J gene is TRBJ2-7, the V gene TRBV4-3, with D possibly matching TRBD1 (6 bases). Germline CDR1 is LGHNA and CDR2 is YSLEER. The CDR3 is made up of 17 amino acids. V was pared by 0 bases and J by 1 base, with 16 bases between. The CDR3 region is CASSQEEGGTISYEQYF. CDR3 bases: TGCGCCAGCAGCCAAGAGGAAGGGGGAACCATTTCCTACGAGCAGTACTTC.

The gene calls are TRBV10-3 and TRBJ2-2; the match to TRBD1 covers 9 bases. V was clipped by 4 bases and J by 0 bases; unmatched bases: 3. Germline assignment: CDR1 ENHRY and CDR2 SYGVKD. This CDR3 spans 16 amino acids. CDR3 loop: CAISGTGAPNTGELFF. DNA for the CDR3: TGTGCCATCAGTGGGACAGGGGCCCCGAACACCGGGGAGCTGTTTTTT.

In its sample, this clone was seen once. The chain combines TRBV4-3 with TRBJ1-6; no reliable D call. V gave up 0 bases and J gave up 9 bases, with 9 bases separating them. CDR1 is LGHNA and CDR2 is YSLEER in the germline V gene. There are 14 residues in the CDR3. DNA for the CDR3: TGCGCCAGCAGCCAAGATTCTGAGGGTTCACCCCTCCACTTT. It specifies CASSQDSEGSPLHF.

The V call is TRBV6-6, the J call TRBJ1-5; D is possibly TRBD1 (5 bases). The V end was cut by 2 bases, the J end by 0 bases, with 11 bases between. Germline V gene sequence: CDR1 MNHNY, CDR2 SVGAGI (reference sequence). This CDR3 has 16 residues. CDR3 nucleotide sequence: TGTGCCAGCAGTTACGGCGGGGGACTTAGCAATCAGCCCCAGCATTTT. This gives the protein CASSYGGGLSNQPQHF.

J is TRBJ1-2 and V is TRBV5-1; a possible D gene is TRBD1 (6 bases). Germline V gene data show CDR1 as SGHRS and CDR2 as YFSETQ. Trimming cost V 7 bases and J 2 bases, with 15 bases left between them. This CDR3 has 14 amino acids. In DNA, the CDR3 is TGCGCCAGCGCGCCGGGACACCCCAACTATGGCTACACCTTC. It specifies CASAPGHPNYGYTF.

This sequence joins TRBV9 and TRBJ2-7; D is unclear. V lost 5 bases, J lost 2 bases, and 14 bases lay in between. Germline V gene sequence: CDR1 SGDLS, CDR2 YYNGEE. The CDR3 consists of 14 residues. Here the CDR3 reads CASSRQVSTYEQYF. The CDR3 region has the DNA TGTGCCAGCAGTCGTCAGGTCTCAACCTACGAGCAGTACTTC.

This chain joins TRBV4-3 and TRBJ2-2, with D possibly TRBD2 on 5 matching bases. Germline V CDR1 and CDR2: LGHNA, YSLEER. Trimming pared 2 bases from V and 6 bases from J, leaving 19 bases between. This CDR3 is built from 17 residues. The CDR3 protein is CASSQRSTVGAPGELFF. The CDR3 DNA sequence: TGCGCCAGCAGCCAAAGATCCACTGTGGGAGCACCCGGGGAGCTGTTTTTT.

Regarding this clone: Additional DNA sequences in this sample encode the identical CDR3. The V gene is TRBV27, the J gene TRBJ1-2, with 9 nucleotides matching TRBD1. Trimming at V came to 0 bases and at J to 2 bases, leaving 10 bases not matched to a gene. CDR3 length equals 18 residues. Germline assignment: CDR1 MNHEY and CDR2 SMNVEV (reference sequence). CDR3 amino acids: CASSLSPNRGLRNYGYTF. The CDR3 DNA reads TGTGCCAGCAGTTTATCCCCCAACAGGGGGCTTAGGAACTATGGCTACACCTTC.

This rearrangement joins TRBV29-1 to TRBJ2-5, with D unclear. The CDR3 is 10 amino acids. From germline, CDR1 is SQVTM and CDR2 ANQGSEA. V was pared by 5 bases and J by 3 bases, with 4 bases between. CDR3 amino acids: CSVSEETQYF. The CDR3 DNA sequence: TGCAGCGTTTCTGAAGAGACCCAGTACTTC.

V usage is TRBV5-1 and J usage is TRBJ2-3; D gene unclear. The CDR3 is made up of 15 amino acids. Trimming stripped 0 bases from V and 1 base from J, with 9 bases between. Germline V gene data show CDR1 as SGHRS and CDR2 as YFSETQ. The CDR3 DNA is TGCGCCAGCAGCTTGGGGTCAGTGGGCACAGATACGCAGTATTTT. It codes for CASSLGSVGTDTQYF. The variable domain in full, completed from reference TRBV5-1 and TRBJ2-3, reads KAGVTQTPRYLIKTRGQQVTLSCSPISGHRSVSWYQQTPGQGLQFLFEYFSETQRNKGNFPGRFSGRQFSNSRSEMNVSTLELGDSALYLCASSLGSVGTDTQYFGPGTRLTVL.

This chain links TRBV6-2 or TRBV6-3 with TRBJ2-5; possibly TRBD1 for D (6 bases). This CDR3 contains 16 residues. The germline V and J ends were trimmed by 4 bases and 4 bases, with 19 bases remaining between them. CDR1 is MNHEY and CDR2 is SVGEGT in the germline V gene. The CDR3 DNA reads as TGTGCCAGCAGTTCCTTGGGGCAGGGGAACGTAGAGACCCAGTACTTC. Translation gives CASSSLGQGNVETQYF.

This clone was seen only a few times. The chain links TRBV10-1 to TRBJ2-7; a possible D gene is TRBD1 (5 bases). The CDR3 extends over 14 amino acids. CDR1 and CDR2 (germline): WNHNN, SYGVQD (reference sequence). V lost 10 bases to trimming and J lost 3 bases, with 19 bases between them. The CDR3 sequence: CAIPSMGQGYEQYF. The CDR3 region has the DNA TGCGCCATCCCGAGTATGGGGCAGGGCTACGAGCAGTACTTC.

V and J are TRBV7-9 and TRBJ1-3; D is unclear. Germline V lookup: CDR1 SEHNR, CDR2 FQNEAQ (reference sequence). V was trimmed by 2 bases and J by 4 bases, leaving 9 bases between them. This CDR3 comprises 14 residues. As DNA, the CDR3 is TGTGCCAGCAGCTTAAGTGCCGGGGGAAACACCATATATTTT. This translates into CASSLSAGGNTIYF.

The CDR3 sequence: CSASQNEKLFF. CDR3 nucleotide sequence: TGCAGTGCTAGTCAGAATGAAAAACTGTTTTTT. This rearrangement joins TRBV20-1 to TRBJ1-4, with D uncertain. Germline values: CDR1 DFQATT, CDR2 SNEGSKA (reference sequence). The CDR3 extends over 11 amino acids. V lost 3 bases and J 5 bases, leaving 4 bases between the germline ends.

V is TRBV2 and J is TRBJ2-7; TRBD2 might be the D (5 bases). Looked up from germline, CDR1 is SNHLY and CDR2 is FYNNEI. The V and J ends lost 3 bases and 7 bases respectively, with 10 bases between them. The CDR3 sequence is 12 residues long. CDR3 nucleotides: TGTGCCAGCAGTGAGTTGGGCGGGGAGCAGTACTTC. Protein: CASSELGGEQYF.

The gene calls are TRBV2 and TRBJ2-1; D possibly corresponds to TRBD1 (6 bases). V was trimmed by 10 bases and J by 6 bases, leaving 16 bases between them. CDR1 and CDR2 from the germline V gene are SNHLY and FYNNEI. The CDR3 contains 13 residues. Here the CDR3 reads CATHRELGNEQFF. The CDR3 DNA reads as TGTGCCACCCACAGGGAATTAGGCAATGAGCAGTTCTTC. Combining the CDR3 with reference TRBV2 and TRBJ2-1 gives the whole variable domain EPEVTQTPSHQVTQMGQEVILRCVPISNHLYFYWYRQILGQKVEFLVSFYNNEISEKSEIFDDQFSVERPDGSNFTLKIRSTKLEDSAMYFCATHRELGNEQFFGPGTRLTVL.

This CDR3 is CATSADGKVNQPQHF. The CDR3, as DNA: TGTGCCACCAGCGCGGACGGGAAAGTCAATCAGCCCCAGCATTTT. The chain employs TRBV15 and TRBJ1-5; D gene ambiguous. Germline loops: CDR1 LNHNV, CDR2 YYDKDF (reference sequence). This CDR3 comprises 15 residues. Trimming pared 5 bases from V and 3 bases from J, leaving 14 bases between. The variable domain in full, completed from reference TRBV15 and TRBJ1-5, reads DAMVIQNPRYQVTQFGKPVTLSCSQTLNHNVMYWYQQKSSQAPKLLFHYYDKDFNNEADTPDNFQSRRPNTSFCFLDIRSPGLGDTAMYLCATSADGKVNQPQHFGDGTRLSIL.

The chain combines TRBV5-1 with TRBJ1-4, with 10 bases identical to TRBD1. The CDR3 sequence is 17 residues long. The ends lost 0 bases at V and 3 bases at J; junction bases unmatched: 5. CDR1 is SGHRS and CDR2 is YFSETQ in the germline V gene. The CDR3 DNA reads TGCGCCAGCAGCTTGGGGGACAGGGGTTCGTCTAATGAAAAACTGTTTTTT. Amino acid sequence: CASSLGDRGSSNEKLFF.

The chain links TRBV6-1 to TRBJ1-5; D might be TRBD1 (5 bases). The CDR3 runs 13 residues. CDR1 is MNHNS, CDR2 SASEGT, per germline. V gave up 3 bases and J gave up 9 bases, with 12 bases separating them. CDR3: CASSEQGDGPQHF. CDR3 nucleotide sequence: TGTGCCAGCAGTGAGCAGGGTGATGGGCCCCAGCATTTT.

Points on this clone: Other nucleotide sequences in the sample specify the same CDR3. The V call is TRBV9, the J call TRBJ2-1; D unresolved. The germline gives CDR1 SGDLS, CDR2 YYNGEE. This CDR3 region has 14 residues. Deletions cut 0 bases from V and 6 bases from J, with 10 bases between. The DNA for the CDR3 is TGTGCCAGCAGCGTAGAGGCCGGAGTCAATGAGCAGTTCTTC. This codes for CASSVEAGVNEQFF.